A selection of T cell receptor beta chains follows, all from one sample in a study of OX40 agonist ivuxolimab in advanced cancers. Some clones are missing from TCRdb's copy, which holds only in-frame ones; the method was immunoSEQ multiplex PCR. The data show about 42,000 clones, nearly 90% seen once. The specimen comprised CD4+ or CD8+ T cells sorted from blood, sampled in a trial of the OX40 agonist ivuxolimab. These receptors all come from an adult with an advanced solid tumor such as melanoma, head and neck, liver or kidney cancer. Each CDR3 is given with its conserved first and last residue. A D gene is named only where the DNA matches it firmly. Expanded clones are given a class, and other clones once, few, many or no size at all.

DNA	CDR3	size	V	D	J
TGCGCCAGCAGCTTGGAGGGACGGAGCGGATACGAGCAGTACTTC	CASSLEGRSGYEQYF	NA	TRBV5-1	NA	TRBJ2-7
TGTGCCAGCAGCCGCGACAGAATAGCGGGAGGGCCAGCCGATGAGCAGTTCTTC	CASSRDRIAGGPADEQFF	NA	TRBV7-9	TRBD2	TRBJ2-1
TGTGCCATAGAGAAATCAGGAGTCTACGAGCAGTACTTC	CAIEKSGVYEQYF	NA	TRBV6-1	NA	TRBJ2-7
TGTGCCAGCAGCGCTCAGGGCGGGAGTATCGGGGAGCTGTTTTTT	CASSAQGGSIGELFF	NA	TRBV11-2	TRBD2	TRBJ2-2
TGTGCCAGTGGATGGGGCACCTACGAGCAGTACTTC	CASGWGTYEQYF	NA	TRBV6-6	NA	TRBJ2-7
TGTGCCAGCACCCCTTCTGGAGGTCCCTACGAGCAGTACTTC	CASTPSGGPYEQYF	NA	TRBV7-9	NA	TRBJ2-7
TGTGCCAGCAGCTTGGCCAGGGGTAGCTATGGCTACACCTTC	CASSLARGSYGYTF	NA	TRBV5-4	NA	TRBJ1-2
TGTGCCAGCAGCCTCCGGGGTCCCTACAATGAGCAGTTCTTC	CASSLRGPYNEQFF	NA	TRBV2	NA	TRBJ2-1
TGCGCCAGCAGCTTGGGATGGTTTGGTAGCAATCAGCCCCAGCATTTT	CASSLGWFGSNQPQHF	few	TRBV5-1	NA	TRBJ1-5
TGTGCCAGCAGCTTGGCGGGGGGAGGGACGACCGGGGAGCTGTTTTTT	CASSLAGGGTTGELFF	NA	TRBV5-4	TRBD2	TRBJ2-2
TGTGCCAGCAGTTCCCCGACCCACCACACAGATACGCAGTATTTT	CASSSPTHHTDTQYF	once	TRBV28	NA	TRBJ2-3
TGTGCCAGCAGCGTAGACCCTAGCGGCACAAGGAAGCTGTTTTTT	CASSVDPSGTRKLFF	NA	TRBV9	TRBD2	TRBJ2-2
TGTGCCAGCAGCTTGGAACCGTCCTACGAGCAGTACTTC	CASSLEPSYEQYF	NA	TRBV4-2	NA	TRBJ2-7
TGCGCCAGCAGCCGACGACTAGCGGGGGCCCGGGGCCAAGAGACCCAGTACTTC	CASSRRLAGARGQETQYF	NA	TRBV4-1	TRBD2	TRBJ2-5
TGTGCCATACAGGGGAGGGTTGAAGAGACCCAGTACTTC	CAIQGRVEETQYF	NA	TRBV10-3	NA	TRBJ2-5
TGCAGCGTAGAAAGGGACAGAAACTATGGCTACACCTTC	CSVERDRNYGYTF	once	TRBV29-1	TRBD1	TRBJ1-2
TGTGCCAGCAGCCAAGATCTTCGAGGCTACGAGCAGTACTTC	CASSQDLRGYEQYF	NA	TRBV4-2	NA	TRBJ2-7
TGTGCCAGCAGTCCTTGGGACAACAGCTACGAGCAGTACTTC	CASSPWDNSYEQYF	NA	TRBV27	NA	TRBJ2-7
TGTGCCAGCAGCCAAGAAGGATGGGGGAAGGGACGCTACGAGCAGTACTTC	CASSQEGWGKGRYEQYF	NA	TRBV14	NA	TRBJ2-7
TGCGCCAGCAGACCCGGGACTAGCGGGACCCCGAGGGCAGATACGCAGTATTTT	CASRPGTSGTPRADTQYF	once	TRBV5-1	TRBD2	TRBJ2-3
TGTGCCAGCAGCTTGGTACGCAGCTCAACTAATGAAAAACTGTTTTTT	CASSLVRSSTNEKLFF	NA	TRBV5-4	NA	TRBJ1-4
TGTGCCAGCAGCAGGGGTCCCTCTGGAAACACCATATATTTT	CASSRGPSGNTIYF	NA	TRBV28	NA	TRBJ1-3
TGTGCCAGCAGTGGGGGCGGAAACCCCAATGAGCAGTTCTTC	CASSGGGNPNEQFF	once	TRBV2	NA	TRBJ2-1
TGTGCCAGCAGCTTAGTACAGTTAGCCAAAAACATTCAGTACTTC	CASSLVQLAKNIQYF	NA	TRBV7-2	NA	TRBJ2-4
TGTGCCAGCAGCTTTGGGACCCCCGATCAGCCCCAGCATTTT	CASSFGTPDQPQHF	NA	TRBV5-6	NA	TRBJ1-5
TGTGCCAGCTCACCACCGGGACTAGCGGTTAACAATGAGCAGTTCTTC	CASSPPGLAVNNEQFF	NA	TRBV18	TRBD2	TRBJ2-1
TGTGCCAGCAGCCCGCCCTGGGGCGCAGTCTCCTACGAGCAGTACTTC	CASSPPWGAVSYEQYF	NA	TRBV5-5	NA	TRBJ2-7
TGCAGCATGACTAGGAGCTCCTACAATGAGCAGTTCTTC	CSMTRSSYNEQFF	NA	TRBV29-1	NA	TRBJ2-1
TGTGCCAGCCAGGACAACCCGACCCATGGCTACACCTTC	CASQDNPTHGYTF	NA	TRBV7-8	NA	TRBJ1-2
TGTGCCAGCAGCAAACAGGAACCCAAGAAAAGCTACACCTTC	CASSKQEPKKSYTF	NA	TRBV21-1	NA	TRBJ1-2
TGTGCCAGCAGCCCCGGGAACCTAAATCAGCCCCAGCATTTT	CASSPGNLNQPQHF	NA	TRBV9	NA	TRBJ1-5
TGTGCCAGTATGAGGTCCGGGCTCGCCACCCGGGGTGGCTACACCTTC	CASMRSGLATRGGYTF	NA	TRBV19	NA	TRBJ1-2
TGTGCCAGCAGTCTCTCCCTATCGAACACCGGGGAGCTGTTTTTT	CASSLSLSNTGELFF	NA	TRBV7-9	NA	TRBJ2-2
TGTGCCAGCAGCTTAGCGTCAAAGGGGGGGTTGGAGACCCAGTACTTC	CASSLASKGGLETQYF	NA	TRBV11-1	NA	TRBJ2-5
TGTGCCAGCAGCACATCGACTAGCGGGCTGAACACCGGGGAGCTGTTTTTT	CASSTSTSGLNTGELFF	few	TRBV7-6	TRBD2	TRBJ2-2
TGTGCCAGCAGCCAAGATAGCGGGAGCTCCTACGAGCAGTACTTC	CASSQDSGSSYEQYF	NA	TRBV5-3	TRBD2	TRBJ2-7
TGTGCCAGTAGTATCTTACTTTTCGGCGAGCAGTACTTC	CASSILLFGEQYF	NA	TRBV19	NA	TRBJ2-7
TGTGCCAGCAGCAAAAGACTAGCGGGCCTCCAAGAGACCCAGTACTTC	CASSKRLAGLQETQYF	few	TRBV11-1	TRBD2	TRBJ2-5
TGTGCCAGCAGCTTATCTGGGACTAGCGGGAGGTCGGAGTTCTTC	CASSLSGTSGRSEFF	NA	TRBV11-2	TRBD2	TRBJ2-1
TGTGCCAGCAGCTCGGGGGGCCGCGGGAGTGATGAGCAGTTCTTC	CASSSGGRGSDEQFF	NA	TRBV11-2	NA	TRBJ2-1
TGCGCCAGCAGCTCGGGACAGGCGTTCTCTGGGGCCAACGTCCTGACTTTC	CASSSGQAFSGANVLTF	NA	TRBV5-1	TRBD1	TRBJ2-6
TGTGCCAGCAGCTTGTCTAGCGGGAGTGCAGATACGCAGTATTTT	CASSLSSGSADTQYF	NA	TRBV5-6	TRBD2	TRBJ2-3
TGTGCCAGCAGCCCGCGGGGGGGTGGGGGCAATCAGCCCCAGCATTTT	CASSPRGGGGNQPQHF	NA	TRBV7-8	NA	TRBJ1-5
TGTGCCAGCTCACACACAGGGGTCGGCGGCTACACCTTC	CASSHTGVGGYTF	NA	TRBV18	TRBD1	TRBJ1-2
TGTGCCAGCAGTGACAGTTTTGGCTACACCTTC	CASSDSFGYTF	NA	TRBV28	NA	TRBJ1-2
TGTGCCAGCAGCCCCGGGGGCTCTCTCCTAGCGGGACGGGACGAGCAGTACTTC	CASSPGGSLLAGRDEQYF	NA	TRBV7-3	TRBD2	TRBJ2-7
TGTGCCAGCTCAACCGGGACGGGCCTCTACGAGCAGTACTTC	CASSTGTGLYEQYF	NA	TRBV18	NA	TRBJ2-7
TGCGCCAGCAGCCAGGGGGCGCGGAGCCTAGGCTACACCTTC	CASSQGARSLGYTF	NA	TRBV4-1	NA	TRBJ1-2
TGTGCCAGCCAGCTAGGGCCCAGCCTCACCGGGGAGCTGTTTTTT	CASQLGPSLTGELFF	once	TRBV6-1	NA	TRBJ2-2
TGCGCCAGCAGCCTATCTATAGCGGGGAGCTCCTACAATGAGCAGTTCTTC	CASSLSIAGSSYNEQFF	NA	TRBV4-1	TRBD2	TRBJ2-1
TGTGCCAGCAGTTACTACCGGACAGGGGACGAGCAGTACTTC	CASSYYRTGDEQYF	NA	TRBV6-5	TRBD1	TRBJ2-7
TGTGCCAGCTCACACACCGGAGAGGGACAGGGGGCAGGACAGCCCCAGCATTTT	CASSHTGEGQGAGQPQHF	NA	TRBV18	TRBD1	TRBJ1-5
TGTGCCAGCAGTTCCCCCTCCGGCGCCAGCTCCTACAATGAGCAGTTCTTC	CASSSPSGASSYNEQFF	NA	TRBV28	NA	TRBJ2-1
TGTGCCAGCACCTCAAAGATCCTAGCGGGACGAGATAATGAGCAGTTCTTC	CASTSKILAGRDNEQFF	NA	TRBV21-1	NA	TRBJ2-1
TGCGCCAGCAGCTTGGTCCAGGATGGAAACACCATATATTTT	CASSLVQDGNTIYF	NA	TRBV5-1	NA	TRBJ1-3
TGTGCCAGCAGCGTAGGAGGCGGGAGCTCCTACAATGAGCAGTTCTTC	CASSVGGGSSYNEQFF	NA	TRBV9	TRBD2	TRBJ2-1
TGTGCCAGCTCACCCAATCGGGTCAGGGAGACCGGGGAGCTGTTTTTT	CASSPNRVRETGELFF	NA	TRBV18	NA	TRBJ2-2
TGTGCCAGCAGCCCAGGACGGAAAAACCAAGAGACCCAGTACTTC	CASSPGRKNQETQYF	NA	TRBV7-2	NA	TRBJ2-5
TGCGCCAGCAGCCCGGGACTAGCGGGAGGGCCCTCGGACAATGAGCAGTTCTTC	CASSPGLAGGPSDNEQFF	NA	TRBV5-1	TRBD2	TRBJ2-1